The entry below describes one T cell receptor beta chain. Its antigen remains unidentified. All donors comprised healthy Caucasians. A universal primer site was created by template switching, with the cDNA bearing unique molecular identifiers. TCRdb redid the calling of the 5' RACE reads with MiXCR, one entry per CDR3 protein. Of 1,800,000 or so distinct CDR3 sequences listed, 25% to 35% are singletons. The data were taken from a study of identical twins. From germline, CDR1 is SNHLY and CDR2 FYNNEI. CDR3 length: 15 residues. J was trimmed by 6 bases and V by 6 bases; bases with no gene match: 5. Study-level findings and limits: Where beta out-of-frame sequences were concerned, excess twin sharing was weaker. Insertions were reduced in abundant cord blood beta clonotypes but not in memory repertoires.

The chain joins TRBV2 to TRBJ1-6, with 10 bases aligning to TRBD1. This clonotype originated in a newborn girl in good health. The specimen sequenced was cord blood. The CDR3 region is CASSGDRGRNSPLHF. DNA of the CDR3: TGTGCCAGCAGCGGGGACAGGGGCCGTAATTCACCCCTCCACTTT.